This T cell receptor beta chain was found in a study of blood T cells in healthy people across ages. Details on this clonotype: Its target is not known.

A second PCR of roughly 7 to 11 cycles used a sample-barcoded 5' primer and a J-beta primer mix. A template-switch adaptor with 12 random nucleotides tagged each cDNA molecule. Sequencing yielded, for each sample, at least 2.5 million paired-end reads carrying CDR3. TCRdb redid the calling of the 5' RACE reads with MiXCR, one entry per CDR3 protein. The sample holds about 1.6 million distinct CDR3 sequences; about 31% are singletons and the top ten take about 10%. Germline-derived CDR1 and CDR2 are SEHNR and FQNEAQ (reference sequence). CDR3 size: 15 residues. V lost 4 bases and J lost 6; bases outside the gene matches: 4. Study-wide results and limits: When one million T cells were used, diversity estimates were thought to be underestimates. Donor CMV infection status was unknown, possibly confounding age-related changes in expanded clonotypes.

The receptor was isolated from a young woman in good health. Sequencing was carried out using blood. This chain joins TRBV7-9 and TRBJ2-3; 13 bases align to TRBD2. CDR3 DNA sequence: TGTGCCAGCAGCTCGTGGACTAGCGGGGGTGATACGCAGTATTTT. This gives the protein CASSSWTSGGDTQYF.